The next 31 T cell receptor beta chains were all read from a single sample in a study of identical twins. MiXCR, applied by TCRdb to the 5' RACE reads, yields one record per CDR3 protein. In the table there are 350,000 or so distinct CDR3 sequences, approximately 8.7% of which are singletons. The sample comprised naive T cells sorted from blood. All receptors come from a woman between 45 and 65 years old in good health.

The chain employs TRBV20-1 and TRBJ2-7; TRBD1 is a possible D gene (6 bases). The germline V and J ends were trimmed by 3 bases and 3 bases, with 9 bases remaining between them. CDR3 length equals 12 residues. The germline CDR1 and CDR2 sequences are DFQATT and SNEGSKA (reference sequence). CDR3 residues: CSARQGSYEQYF. CDR3 bases: TGCAGTGCTAGGCAGGGGAGCTACGAGCAGTACTTC.

This clonotype was picked up many times. The genes are TRBV29-1 and TRBJ1-2; D might be TRBD1 (6 bases). V was cut by 7 bases and J by 8 bases, with 23 bases left in between. This CDR3 has 14 amino acids. Germline CDR1 and CDR2: SQVTM and ANQGSEA. The CDR3 coding sequence is TGCAGCGGGACACAGGGTCCACCCATTTGGGGCTACACCTTC. This translates into CSGTQGPPIWGYTF.

The rearrangement joins TRBV20-1 to TRBJ2-5, with 8 bases that match TRBD1. CDR1 DFQATT and CDR2 SNEGSKA come from the germline V gene (reference sequence). The CDR3 is 16 residues long. V dropped 2 bases and J dropped 2; count of bases not matched to a gene: 10. The CDR3 DNA sequence: TGCAGTGCTAGACCCGCCTTCGGACAGGGACAAGAGACCCAGTACTTC. This encodes CSARPAFGQGQETQYF.

This clonotype was counted between two and nine times. The rearrangement uses TRBV5-1 and TRBJ1-1; tentatively, D is TRBD1 (5 bases). Looked up from germline, CDR1 is SGHRS and CDR2 is YFSETQ. Trimming shortened V by 1 base and J by 11 bases, and 15 bases separated the two germline ends. The CDR3 has 13 residues. DNA for the CDR3: TGCGCCAGCAGCTTGAGTGGGGCCCAGGAGGCTTTCTTT. Its protein is CASSLSGAQEAFF.

The sample holds many counts of this clonotype. The chain recombines TRBV20-1 with TRBJ1-1; 9 nucleotides match TRBD1. The CDR3 spans 13 residues. Unmatched junction bases numbered 0, after V lost 1 base and J lost 3 bases. The germline gives CDR1 DFQATT, CDR2 SNEGSKA (reference sequence). The CDR3 loop is CSARGQGDTEAFF. Written as DNA, the CDR3 is TGCAGTGCTAGAGGACAGGGGGACACTGAAGCTTTCTTT.

Comments on this clonotype: Mismatch with germline at one junction end may stem from a read error. The genes are TRBV12-5 and TRBJ1-5; no clear D gene. Germline CDR1 LGHNT, CDR2 FRNRAP. The CDR3 is 13 amino acids. The CDR3 DNA is TGTGCTAGTGGTTTGGACAGCACTCAGCCCCAGCATTTT. Its translation: CASGLDSTQPQHF.

This clonotype has just a few counts. DNA of the CDR3: TGTGCCAGCAGTTCGGAAAGAATGAACACTGAAGCTTTCTTT. Protein product: CASSSERMNTEAFF. The genes are TRBV6-5 and TRBJ1-1, with D unresolved. The CDR3 has 14 amino acids. CDR1 is MNHEY, CDR2 SVGAGI, per germline. V lost 4 bases to trimming and J lost 0 bases, with 9 bases between them.

This clonotype has a count of ten or more. J is TRBJ2-5 and V is TRBV10-3; 7 bases line up with TRBD1. V lost 6 bases, J lost 2 bases, and 3 bases stayed unmatched. The CDR3 is 13 residues long. Germline V gives CDR1 ENHRY, CDR2 SYGVKD. The CDR3 spells CAIRGQTQETQYF. CDR3 coding DNA: TGTGCCATCAGGGGACAGACTCAAGAGACCCAGTACTTC.

This clonotype was seen ten or more times. The V gene is TRBV29-1, the J gene TRBJ2-2; 7 bases are a match to TRBD1. The CDR3 sequence is 14 residues long. CDR1 is SQVTM and CDR2 is ANQGSEA in the germline V gene. Trimming at V came to 4 bases and at J to 7 bases, leaving 9 bases not matched to a gene. CDR3 protein: CSVAIRGLDGELFF. CDR3 nucleotides: TGCAGCGTTGCTATCAGGGGGTTGGACGGGGAGCTGTTTTTT.

The DNA of the CDR3 is TGTGCCAGCAGCTTAACCCTGGGCGAGCAGTACTTC. This sequence encodes CASSLTLGEQYF. V usage is TRBV13 and J usage is TRBJ2-7; D uncertain. Germline-derived CDR1 and CDR2 are PRHDT and FYEKMQ (reference sequence). This CDR3 region has 12 residues. V was shortened by 2 bases and J by 6 bases, with 8 bases between the two germline ends.

This clonotype was picked up a small number of times. The V call is TRBV5-1, the J call TRBJ2-4, with 9 bases fitting TRBD1. CDR3 length: 14 residues. The V segment lost 4 bases and the J segment 10 bases; nucleotides outside the gene matches: 9. The germline CDR1 and CDR2 sequences are SGHRS and YFSETQ. The CDR3 coding sequence is TGCGCCAGCAGCCGGACAGGGGACGGGAAGATTCAGTACTTC. This sequence encodes CASSRTGDGKIQYF.

This clonotype was seen ten or more times. This chain uses TRBV12-5 with TRBJ2-1; 7 nucleotides align to TRBD2. CDR1 and CDR2 from the germline V gene are LGHNT and FRNRAP. This CDR3 comprises 16 residues. V shed 6 bases, J shed 5 bases, and the junction held 13 bases outside the gene matches. The CDR3 DNA sequence: TGTGCTAGTGGAAGCGTTCGGGGGGAAGGTGACAATGAGCAGTTCTTC. Translating gives CASGSVRGEGDNEQFF.

The chain links TRBV20-1 to TRBJ2-1, with 11 bases matching TRBD2. This CDR3 comprises 15 residues. The germline gives CDR1 DFQATT, CDR2 SNEGSKA (reference sequence). Trimming cost V 5 bases and J 8 bases; bases outside gene matches: 11. CDR3 amino acids: CSAWGLAGGIDEQFF. Here the CDR3 DNA reads TGCAGTGCTTGGGGGCTAGCGGGAGGAATAGATGAGCAGTTCTTC.

There are many counts of this clonotype. The gene calls are TRBV20-1 and TRBJ2-2, with a weak D call TRBD2 (5 bases). Germline CDR1 reads DFQATT; CDR2 reads SNEGSKA (reference sequence). CDR3 size: 13 residues. V was shortened by 3 bases and J by 9 bases, with 14 bases between the two germline ends. CDR3 amino acids: CSARDSLKRELFF. Written as DNA, the CDR3 is TGCAGTGCTAGGGACTCTTTGAAAAGGGAGCTGTTTTTT.

This clonotype was seen at least ten times. The chain carries TRBV12-3 or TRBV12-4 and TRBJ2-1; D not resolved. V was cut by 1 base and J by 2 bases, with 9 bases left in between. This CDR3 contains 15 residues. The CDR3 is CASSLGTPPYNEQFF. Written as DNA, the CDR3 is TGTGCCAGCAGTTTAGGGACCCCCCCCTACAATGAGCAGTTCTTC.

The chain recombines TRBV12-3 or TRBV12-4 with TRBJ2-1, with D perhaps TRBD2 (6 bases). V lost 6 bases, J lost 6 bases, and 12 bases lay in between. There are 13 residues in the CDR3. In DNA form, the CDR3 reads TGTGCCAGCAGGGACGGGACTCGCAATGAGCAGTTCTTC. This codes for CASRDGTRNEQFF.

This clonotype was seen more than once but under ten times. The chain links TRBV3-1 to TRBJ2-5; D call uncertain. V lost 3 bases to trimming and J lost 4 bases, with 21 bases between them. This CDR3 comprises 17 residues. In germline, CDR1 is LGHDT, CDR2 YNNKEL (reference sequence). The CDR3 DNA is TGTGCCAGCAGCCAGCAACATATCGGAACTCCAAGAGAGACCCAGTACTTC. It yields the protein CASSQQHIGTPRETQYF.

The rearrangement joins TRBV5-4 to TRBJ2-2; 13 positions match TRBD2. V was clipped by 4 bases and J by 4 bases; unmatched bases: 4. Germline V CDR1 and CDR2: SGHNT, YYREEE (reference sequence). This CDR3 is built from 16 residues. The CDR3 protein is CASSQTSGRSTGELFF. CDR3 bases: TGTGCCAGCAGCCAGACTAGCGGGAGGTCCACCGGGGAGCTGTTTTTT.

This clonotype was picked up a small number of times. The CDR3 DNA reads TGTGCCAGCAGCAGAAGGAAGAACACTGAAGCTTTCTTT. Protein product: CASSRRKNTEAFF. The V gene is TRBV2, the J gene TRBJ1-1, with D unclear. The CDR3 spans 13 residues. Trimming left V 6 bases short and J 1 base short, with 9 bases between. Germline CDR1 and CDR2: SNHLY and FYNNEI.

This clonotype came up many times. The CDR3: CASSLGPGPYEQYV. The DNA for the CDR3 is TGTGCCAGCAGCTTAGGGCCCGGGCCATACGAGCAGTACGTC. The rearrangement uses TRBV11-2 and TRBJ2-7; D uncertain. Trimming removed 1 base from V and 4 bases from J, with 11 bases in between. The CDR3 is 14 amino acids. Germline lookup yields CDR1 SGHAT and CDR2 FQNNGV.

This sequence joins TRBV20-1 and TRBJ1-1, with a possible D match to TRBD1 (5 bases). V was shortened by 5 bases and J by 1 base, with 14 bases between the two germline ends. This CDR3 has 14 amino acids. Germline V lookup: CDR1 DFQATT, CDR2 SNEGSKA (reference sequence). DNA for the CDR3: TGCAGTGCTCCACCCCGGGGCTCGAACACTGAAGCTTTCTTT. It codes for CSAPPRGSNTEAFF.

This clonotype showed up just a few times. The chain combines TRBV20-1 with TRBJ2-2, with 7 bases fitting TRBD2. From germline, CDR1 is DFQATT and CDR2 SNEGSKA (reference sequence). CDR3 length: 15 amino acids. J was trimmed by 0 bases and V by 6 bases; bases with no gene match: 7. The CDR3 sequence is CSASRGGANTGELFF. CDR3 sequence (DNA): TGCAGTGCCTCTCGTGGGGGGGCGAACACCGGGGAGCTGTTTTTT.

This clonotype was detected many times. V usage is TRBV13 and J usage is TRBJ2-2, with no clear D. Germline CDR1 PRHDT, CDR2 FYEKMQ (reference sequence). V gave up 3 bases and J gave up 5 bases, with 4 bases separating them. The CDR3 has 12 residues. The DNA of the CDR3 is TGTGCCAGCAGCTTGTGGACCGGGGAGCTGTTTTTT. This sequence encodes CASSLWTGELFF.

This clonotype was observed a handful of times. The chain uses TRBV4-1 and TRBJ1-1, with D perhaps matching TRBD1 (6 bases). Germline V gives CDR1 MGHRA, CDR2 YSYEKL. V dropped 0 bases and J dropped 8 bases, with 16 bases sitting between them. CDR3 length equals 15 residues. The CDR3 loop reads CASSQEVAGAGEAFF. The CDR3 region has the DNA TGCGCCAGCAGCCAAGAGGTGGCAGGGGCTGGGGAAGCTTTCTTT.

This clonotype occurred a few times. Germline is not matched at one junction end, which may reflect a read error. The chain is built from TRBV12-3 or TRBV12-4 and TRBJ1-3; D is perhaps TRBD1 (5 bases). The CDR3 has 17 amino acids. The CDR3 bases are TGTCCCAGCAGTTACTTTGCGGGGGGTAACTCTGGAAACACCATATATTTT. Protein product: CPSSYFAGGNSGNTIYF.

This clonotype occurred a few times. The chain has TRBV20-1 and TRBJ2-7; 10 nucleotides match TRBD2. The CDR3 runs to 14 residues. Germline trimming cut 5 bases from V and 3 bases from J; bases unmatched to any gene: 7. Germline loops: CDR1 DFQATT, CDR2 SNEGSKA (reference sequence). In DNA, the CDR3 is TGCAGTGCTGCGCCGGGACTAGCGAGCTACGAGCAGTACTTC. It translates to CSAAPGLASYEQYF.

The rearrangement uses TRBV2 and TRBJ2-3; TRBD1 matches at 9 bases. Trimming at V came to 7 bases and at J to 0 bases, leaving 8 bases not matched to a gene. Germline V gene lookup returns CDR1 SNHLY and CDR2 FYNNEI. This CDR3 has 16 residues. CDR3 sequence (DNA): TGTGCCAGCACCCTACAGGGGGCGCTGAGCACAGATACGCAGTATTTT. This encodes CASTLQGALSTDTQYF.

The chain recombines TRBV3-1 with TRBJ2-1; 7 positions agree with TRBD2. CDR1 is LGHDT, CDR2 YNNKEL, per germline (reference sequence). The CDR3 totals 16 residues. J was trimmed by 10 bases and V by 0 bases; bases with no gene match: 12. The CDR3, as DNA: TGTGCCAGCAGCCAAGATGGAGGGACTACCTTGGCGGAGCAGTTCTTC. As protein: CASSQDGGTTLAEQFF.

This clonotype has a handful of counts. This chain joins TRBV5-1 and TRBJ2-1; D gene ambiguous. Germline CDR1 and CDR2: SGHRS and YFSETQ. V lost 0 bases to trimming and J lost 10 bases, with 14 bases between them. The length of the CDR3 is 14 residues. CDR3 residues: CASSLGLLAVEQFF. Here the CDR3 DNA reads TGCGCCAGCAGCTTGGGGCTATTAGCTGTAGAGCAGTTCTTC.

This clonotype was seen at least ten times. The genes are TRBV4-1 and TRBJ1-2, with no clear D. The CDR3 has 14 residues. Trimming pared 2 bases from V and 5 bases from J, leaving 12 bases between. Germline V gene sequence: CDR1 MGHRA, CDR2 YSYEKL. The CDR3 is CASSQPQERYGYTF. For the CDR3, the DNA is TGCGCCAGCAGCCAACCCCAAGAGAGGTATGGCTACACCTTC.

This clonotype was counted only a few times. The V and J genes are TRBV24-1 and TRBJ2-2; D not certain. CDR1 and CDR2 from the germline V gene are KGHDR and SFDVKD. The ends were cut back, 4 bases at V and 1 base at J, with 6 bases in the middle. This CDR3 has 14 residues. CDR3 bases: TGTGCCACCAGTGAAGTCGGGAACACCGGGGAGCTGTTTTTT. Its protein is CATSEVGNTGELFF.